This T cell receptor beta chain appears in the sequencing data of a study of memory CD4+ T cells and cytomegalovirus serostatus. Study summary: Healthy Belgian adult donors included nine or ten CMV-positive and 24 CMV-negative people. Findings of the study overall: Suggested: most of the CMV-linked TCR signature lies in CD4+ memory cells.

Assay: immunoSEQ multiplex PCR; the TCRdb copy retains only in-frame clones and omits some. Found here are tens of thousands of clones, approximately 79% of them singletons; the top ten hold around 0.83%. This clone was observed once. Its antigen is not identified. Single viable CD3+CD4+CD8-CD45RO+ cells were sorted as the memory CD4+ T cells. Serum IgG to CMV pp150, pp28, p38 and p52 defined serostatus. After thawing, CD4+ T cells were positively selected. The CDR3 length is 15 residues. Germline loops: CDR1 MGHDK, CDR2 SYGVNS. The V gene end was trimmed by 5 bases and the J gene end by 2 bases; junction bases not matched to a gene: 8.

This receptor was identified in an adult in good health and CMV-seronegative. Input material: memory CD4+ T cells from blood. The V and J genes are TRBV25-1 and TRBJ2-7, with 8 bases fitting TRBD2. The CDR3 spells CASSQGPAGAYEQYF. The CDR3, as DNA: TGTGCCAGCAGTCAAGGACCAGCGGGAGCCTACGAGCAGTACTTC.